This TCR beta chain was found in a study of OX40 agonist ivuxolimab in advanced cancers. Across the study: Patients achieving partial responses numbered three: one hepatocellular carcinoma case and two cutaneous melanoma cases. Study observations and caveats: In the 0.1-3.0 mg/kg groups, partial responders showed among the lowest expansion. At 0.1 to 3.0 mg/kg, CD4+ and CD8+ blood T cells expanded clonally by week 6.

Germline trimming cut 5 bases from V and 8 bases from J; bases unmatched to any gene: 10. CDR1 and CDR2 from the germline V gene are MNHEY and SMNVEV (reference sequence). This CDR3 region has 14 residues. Individuals having autoimmune disease history or systemic immunosuppression were not enrolled. Comment on this clone: Its antigen is unidentified.

TCRdb keeps only in-frame clones here, not all; method: immunoSEQ multiplex PCR. This sample has roughly 29,000 clones, with roughly 92% found just once. V is TRBV27 and J is TRBJ1-2, with TRBD1 identical over 8 bases. Material: CD4+ or CD8+ T cells sorted from blood, obtained in a trial of the OX40 agonist ivuxolimab. This receptor was obtained from an adult with an advanced solid tumor such as melanoma, head and neck, liver or kidney cancer. The CDR3 region has the DNA TGTGCCAGCAGTGATGGGACAGGCATTTTAGGCTACACCTTC. Its protein is CASSDGTGILGYTF.